The 5 T cell receptor beta chains reported below all come from one sample, sequenced in a study of regulatory T cells in long-lasting Graves disease (dated by TCRdb to the early 2020s). Library construction relied on multiplex PCR. Sequencing relied on an Illumina HiSeq 4000. TCR beta libraries were built with iRepertoire HTBI primers and Arm-PCR amplification of CDR3 regions. TCRdb applied fastp at Q25 and MiXCR to the public reads, then kept only in-frame beta chains. Duplicate CDR3 protein sequences are folded into a single record with the most common DNA and genes. This sample holds about 420,000 distinct CDR3 sequences; around 17% were observed only once. The top ten clonotypes cover about 23% of the sample. The time point tag for this specimen amounts to: newly diagnosed GD, antithyroid drugs for less than 3 months. For both TCR sequencing and RNA sequencing, RNA was extracted from PBMCs using TRIzol.

This same sample was also taken into another study, of T cells in Graves' hyperthyroidism and ophthalmopathy.

The material was peripheral blood mononuclear cells (PBMCs), obtained at new diagnosis, from a patient treated with antithyroid drugs. The source is a woman younger than 30 with Graves disease. Donor details come from another sample of the same person, matched by shared clones.

The sample holds many counts of this clonotype. This sequence joins TRBV28 and TRBJ2-1; 9 bases are shared with TRBD1. There are 16 residues in the CDR3. The ends lost 7 bases at V and 5 bases at J; junction bases unmatched: 12. Germline CDR1 and CDR2: MDHEN and SYDVKM. The DNA for the CDR3 is TGTGCCAGCATCGAACCCCCGGGACAGGGTCACAATGAGCAGTTCTTC. Residues: CASIEPPGQGHNEQFF.

The V and J genes are TRBV4-2 and TRBJ2-7; D is possibly TRBD1 (5 bases). Germline V lookup: CDR1 LGHNA, CDR2 YNFKEQ. The CDR3 covers 16 residues. Trimming cost V 0 bases and J 0 bases, with 12 bases left between them. The CDR3 protein is CASSQEGRNPSYEQYF. CDR3 DNA sequence: TGTGCCAGCAGCCAAGAGGGGCGTAACCCCTCCTACGAGCAGTACTTC.

At least ten counts were recorded for this clonotype. The rearrangement links TRBV20-1 to TRBJ1-1; D unresolved. CDR3 size: 14 residues. The V gene's germline CDR1 is DFQATT and CDR2 SNEGSKA (reference sequence). V gave up 6 bases and J gave up 6 bases, with 20 bases separating them. CDR3 DNA: TGCAGTGCCGACCCGGACCATTTCGGGGCTGAAGCTTTCTTT. Encoded protein: CSADPDHFGAEAFF.

This clonotype was seen a handful of times. V is TRBV6-1 and J is TRBJ2-4; 14 positions agree with TRBD2. The germline gives CDR1 MNHNS, CDR2 SASEGT. CDR3 length: 17 amino acids. V gave up 6 bases and J gave up 11 bases; unmatched junction bases: 15. In DNA, the CDR3 is TGTGCCAGCAGCGGAGGGACTAGCGGGAGTCTGCTGGTCGTTCAGTACTTC. It encodes CASSGGTSGSLLVVQYF.

Regarding this clonotype: This may stem from a read error, because a much larger clone lies one nucleotide away. V and J are TRBV7-2 and TRBJ2-7; 12 positions match TRBD1. The V gene's germline CDR1 is SGHTA and CDR2 FQGNSA. There are 15 residues in the CDR3. CDR3 region: CAGSVGTGGQNEQYF. The CDR3 DNA reads TGTGCCGGCAGCGTCGGGACAGGGGGCCAGAACGAGCAGTACTTC. Drawing the rest from reference TRBV7-2 and TRBJ2-7, the complete variable domain is GAGVSQSPSNKVTEKGKDVELRCDPISGHTALYWYRQSLGQGLEFLIYFQGNSAPDKSGLPSDRFSAERTGGSVSTLTIQRTQQEDSAVYLCAGSVGTGGQNEQYFGPGTRLTVT.